This TCR beta chain comes out of a study of OX40 agonist ivuxolimab in advanced cancers. Germline CDR1 is LGHNT and CDR2 is FRNRAP. This CDR3 is 15 amino acids long. V was clipped by 6 bases and J by 1 base; unmatched bases: 4. Concerning this clone itself: No antigen is known for it.

The method was immunoSEQ multiplex PCR; TCRdb's version includes in-frame clones alone and lacks a portion of them. The table records around 56,000 clones, around 82% of them present only once. Study-wide results and limits: CD8+ T cells were the subset that, on average, had more expanded clones than CD4+.

This receptor was taken from an adult with an advanced solid tumor such as melanoma, head and neck, liver or kidney cancer. V is TRBV12-5 and J is TRBJ2-1; 9 bases are a match to TRBD1. The sample consisted of CD4+ or CD8+ T cells sorted from blood, taken in a trial of the OX40 agonist ivuxolimab. CDR3 sequence (DNA): TGTGCTAGTGGCCCCGGGACAGGGTCCTACAATGAGCAGTTCTTC. It encodes CASGPGTGSYNEQFF.